A single sample is the source of the 2 T cell receptor beta chains below, sequenced in a study of cytomegalovirus exposure and HLA in healthy donors. Sequenced by immunoSEQ multiplex PCR; TCRdb stores in-frame clones only, minus some. This table has roughly 120,000 clones, roughly 90% appearing once. Sequences were obtained from PBMCs. These receptors were collected from a woman younger than 30 in good health and CMV-seronegative.

This clone has only one observation. The genes are TRBV19 and TRBJ1-1; D not certain. Germline values: CDR1 LNHDA, CDR2 SQIVND (reference sequence). CDR3 length: 16 amino acids. Trimming stripped 5 bases from V and 0 bases from J, with 16 bases between. In DNA form, the CDR3 reads TGTGCCAGTAGTCCCGTCACGGGGTTCATGAACACTGAAGCTTTCTTT. Its protein product is CASSPVTGFMNTEAFF.

The chain employs TRBV30 and TRBJ2-5; possible D gene TRBD1, 6 bases. Trimming shortened V by 2 bases and J by 4 bases, and 11 bases separated the two germline ends. CDR3 length: 13 residues. CDR1 and CDR2 from the germline V gene are GTSNPN and SVGIG (reference sequence). The CDR3 region is CAWSHRALETQYF. For the CDR3, the DNA is TGTGCCTGGAGTCACAGGGCGCTAGAGACCCAGTACTTC.